This TCR beta chain was profiled in a study of CD8 T cells in Susac syndrome. Study-wide findings and caveats: The study recognized that its TCR sequencing and HLA analysis covered a relatively small number of individuals.

Sequencing targeted TCR beta in blood CD8+ and CD4+ T cells. The authors negatively isolated CD8+ and CD4+ T cells and FACS-enriched TEMRA cells. Turning to this clonotype: Its specificity is not known.

RNA in amounts of roughly 0.5 to 1 ug was reverse transcribed with random hexamers. Amplification of TCR beta CDR3 spanned 54 Vbeta and 13 Jbeta via immunoSEQ multiplex PCR. Each CDR3 protein is one row after TCRdb ran MiXCR on the immunoSEQ multiplex PCR reads. The sample includes some 200,000 distinct CDR3 sequences, over 85% of them seen just once. The CDR3 loop spans 16 amino acids. V was shortened by 1 base and J by 6 bases, with 16 bases between the two germline ends. From germline, CDR1 is LGHDT and CDR2 YNNKEL (reference sequence). What was sequenced was CD4+ T cells from PBMCs. This clonotype was sampled from a human donor in good health. The V gene is TRBV3-1, the J gene TRBJ2-1; unclear D gene. CDR3 protein: CASSQGFGGAPNEQFF. Written as DNA, the CDR3 is TGTGCCAGCAGCCAAGGCTTCGGCGGAGCCCCCAATGAGCAGTTCTTC.